The 20 T cell receptor beta chains reported below all come from one sample, sequenced in a study of CD8 T cells in Susac syndrome. It was with random hexamers that about 0.45 to 1 ug RNA was reverse transcribed. TCRdb reprocessed the immunoSEQ multiplex PCR reads via MiXCR and lists one record per CDR3 protein. In the table there are roughly 120,000 distinct CDR3 sequences, roughly 93% of which are singletons. Sequenced: CD4+ T cells from PBMCs. The receptors derive from a human donor with multiple sclerosis.

The chain carries TRBV3-1 and TRBJ1-5, with 7 bases lining up with TRBD1. Germline CDR1 is LGHDT and CDR2 is YNNKEL (reference sequence). V gave up 0 bases and J gave up 2 bases; unmatched junction bases: 7. The CDR3 runs 17 residues. For the CDR3, the DNA is TGTGCCAGCAGCCAAGAAATAGGGGGCGCGGGCAATCAGCCCCAGCATTTT. This gives the protein CASSQEIGGAGNQPQHF.

This clonotype was seen a single time. V usage is TRBV19 and J usage is TRBJ2-2, with D possibly matching TRBD2 (6 bases). Germline CDR1 and CDR2: LNHDA and SQIVND (reference sequence). This CDR3 contains 15 residues. The V end lost 10 bases, the J end lost 6 bases, and 21 bases lay between the germline ends. CDR3 bases: TGTGCCACCGGGGGACTTCTCGTCCGTCCCGGGGAGCTGTTTTTT. This gives the protein CATGGLLVRPGELFF.

The chain uses TRBV9 and TRBJ1-2, with 10 bases that match TRBD1. CDR1 is SGDLS and CDR2 is YYNGEE in the germline V gene. V lost 0 bases and J lost 5; bases outside the gene matches: 7. This CDR3 is 16 amino acids long. The DNA for the CDR3 is TGTGCCAGCAGCGTAGGTTGGGACAGGGGAGGGTATGGCTACACCTTC. This translates into CASSVGWDRGGYGYTF.

This clonotype was counted once. V usage is TRBV12-5 and J usage is TRBJ1-3; TRBD1 is a possible D gene (6 bases). Germline-derived CDR1 and CDR2 are LGHNT and FRNRAP. The CDR3 loop spans 16 amino acids. V dropped 3 bases and J dropped 0 bases, with 12 bases sitting between them. As DNA, the CDR3 is TGTGCTAGTGGTTTCCCCACAGGGAGCTCTGGAAACACCATATATTTT. Its protein product is CASGFPTGSSGNTIYF.

The rearrangement joins TRBV4-3 to TRBJ2-5; D is uncertain. The length of the CDR3 is 15 residues. Germline V gene data show CDR1 as LGHNA and CDR2 as YSLEER. V dropped 0 bases and J dropped 5 bases, with 13 bases sitting between them. CDR3 nucleotides: TGCGCCAGCAGCCAAGAGCGGACCACCTCGGAGACCCAGTACTTC. Protein sequence: CASSQERTTSETQYF.

The chain links TRBV19 to TRBJ1-6; D uncertain. The CDR3 has 15 residues. Germline-derived CDR1 and CDR2 are LNHDA and SQIVND (reference sequence). Trimming removed 5 bases from V and 6 bases from J, with 14 bases in between. The CDR3 region is CASSQVRQSNSPLHF. CDR3 in DNA: TGTGCCAGTAGTCAGGTGCGGCAGTCTAATTCACCCCTCCACTTT.

V and J are TRBV7-8 and TRBJ2-7, with D tentatively TRBD1 (6 bases). CDR3 length: 14 residues. The germline V and J ends were trimmed by 5 bases and 2 bases, with 13 bases remaining between them. The germline V gene encodes CDR1 SGHVS and CDR2 FQNEAQ. CDR3 loop: CASSPQGNPYEQYF. CDR3 sequence (DNA): TGTGCCAGCAGCCCCCAGGGGAACCCCTACGAGCAGTACTTC.

This sequence joins TRBV7-2 and TRBJ2-7, with D possibly matching TRBD1 (8 bases). From germline, CDR1 is SGHTA and CDR2 FQGNSA. CDR3 length: 17 residues. The V and J ends lost 1 base and 5 bases respectively, with 21 bases between them. CDR3 DNA: TGTGCCAGCAGCTTAGTACTGGAGCGGGACAGGTCCCACGAGCAGTACTTC. This gives the protein CASSLVLERDRSHEQYF.

The gene calls are TRBV9 and TRBJ2-7; D possibly uses TRBD1 or TRBD2 (5 bases each). Germline-derived CDR1 and CDR2 are SGDLS and YYNGEE. Trimming removed 0 bases from V and 7 bases from J, with 11 bases in between. The CDR3 has 13 residues. In nucleotides, the CDR3 is TGTGCCAGCAGCGTAGGAGGAGAGGGGGAGCAGTACTTC. It specifies CASSVGGEGEQYF.

This chain connects TRBV20-1 to TRBJ1-2; the D is unclear. The germline CDR1 and CDR2 sequences are DFQATT and SNEGSKA (reference sequence). V was shortened by 6 bases and J by 0 bases, with 20 bases between the two germline ends. This CDR3 spans 16 amino acids. The CDR3 region has the DNA TGCAGTGCCCCCGAGGATCGGACGGAAGCTAACTATGGCTACACCTTC. Translated, it gives CSAPEDRTEANYGYTF.

The genes are TRBV5-4 and TRBJ2-1, with 8 bases that match TRBD1. The germline V gene has CDR1 SGHNT and CDR2 YYREEE (reference sequence). With 0 bases clipped from V and 6 bases from J, the junction kept 5 bases outside the gene matches. The CDR3 runs to 15 residues. The CDR3 region has the DNA TGTGCCAGCAGCTTGGGGACAGGGAAAGCCAATGAGCAGTTCTTC. It encodes CASSLGTGKANEQFF.

V is TRBV28 and J is TRBJ1-1; 9 bases agree with TRBD1. CDR1 is MDHEN, CDR2 SYDVKM, per germline. The CDR3 is made up of 15 amino acids. J was trimmed by 4 bases and V by 6 bases; bases with no gene match: 9. CDR3 loop: CASRGQGRLGTEAFF. CDR3 bases: TGTGCCAGCAGGGGACAGGGCCGGTTGGGCACTGAAGCTTTCTTT.

This clonotype is a singleton in its sample. The chain joins TRBV4-2 to TRBJ2-7, with 9 bases aligning to TRBD2. With V trimmed by 1 base and J by 6 bases, 7 bases remained unmatched. This CDR3 has 15 amino acids. Germline CDR1 is LGHNA and CDR2 is YNFKEQ. Here the CDR3 reads CASSQGGAGGPEQYF. CDR3 DNA sequence: TGTGCCAGCAGCCAAGGAGGTGCGGGGGGGCCCGAGCAGTACTTC.

The chain combines TRBV4-3 with TRBJ1-1; D is unresolved. The CDR3 spans 12 residues. Between the trimmed V and J ends, which lost 3 bases and 1 base, there was a span of 3 bases. Germline CDR1 and CDR2: LGHNA and YSLEER. The DNA of the CDR3 is TGCGCCAGCAGCCATACGAACACTGAAGCTTTCTTT. Translation: CASSHTNTEAFF.

The V and J genes are TRBV25-1 and TRBJ2-3, with 10 bases lining up with TRBD1. J gave up 4 bases and V 3 bases, and 7 bases lay outside the gene matches. The germline V gene encodes CDR1 MGHDK and CDR2 SYGVNS. This CDR3 contains 16 residues. CDR3 nucleotide sequence: TGTGCCAGCAGTGAGTCCGGGACAGGGGCCCCAGATACGCAGTATTTT. This sequence encodes CASSESGTGAPDTQYF.

This clonotype turned up a few times. The V and J genes are TRBV11-2 and TRBJ2-4; D is uncertain. The germline V gene has CDR1 SGHAT and CDR2 FQNNGV. V gave up 4 bases and J gave up 0 bases, with 7 bases separating them. This CDR3 region has 14 residues. The CDR3 DNA reads as TGTGCCAGCAGCTCAACCCTAGCCAAAAACATTCAGTACTTC. The encoded protein is CASSSTLAKNIQYF.

The chain recombines TRBV5-4 with TRBJ2-1; no definite D call. This CDR3 is built from 11 residues. Germline V lookup: CDR1 SGHNT, CDR2 YYREEE (reference sequence). V was trimmed by 1 base and J by 7 bases, leaving 3 bases between them. This CDR3 is CASSLMNEQFF. CDR3 bases: TGTGCCAGCAGCTTGATGAATGAGCAGTTCTTC.

V is TRBV7-2 and J is TRBJ1-5; D unclear. The CDR3 spans 15 residues. V lost 5 bases and J 0 bases, leaving 11 bases between the germline ends. Germline V gene data show CDR1 as SGHTA and CDR2 as FQGNSA. CDR3 residues: CASSHSVNSNQPQHF. The CDR3 DNA sequence: TGTGCCAGCAGCCACTCGGTAAATAGCAATCAGCCCCAGCATTTT.

The gene calls are TRBV5-1 and TRBJ1-1; 8 bases agree with TRBD1. The germline gives CDR1 SGHRS, CDR2 YFSETQ. V was pared by 4 bases and J by 0 bases, with 8 bases of the junction left unmatched. The CDR3 extends over 16 amino acids. CDR3 sequence: CASSPGDRPMNTEAFF. The DNA of the CDR3 is TGCGCCAGCAGCCCGGGGGACAGGCCGATGAACACTGAAGCTTTCTTT.

This sequence joins TRBV6-2 or TRBV6-3 and TRBJ1-1; D gene unclear. Germline V gene sequence: CDR1 MNHEY, CDR2 SVGEGT. The V gene lost 8 bases and the J gene lost 1 base, with 8 bases spanning the gap. The CDR3 contains 12 residues. This CDR3 reads CASVTGNTEAFF. CDR3 coding DNA: TGTGCCAGCGTCACTGGGAACACTGAAGCTTTCTTT.